This T cell receptor beta chain appears in the sequencing data of a study of T cells after yellow fever vaccination. Study observations and caveats: The booster response re-showed most primary clones: about 96% CD4, approximately 90% CD8. Although the secondary response was weaker, it peaked faster, at day 5 versus 15. Few clonotypes appeared in both CD4 and CD8 compartments.

V was shortened by 5 bases and J by 4 bases, with 11 bases between the two germline ends. This CDR3 has 13 residues. CDR1 and CDR2 (germline): MNHNS, SASEGT. The TCR cDNA carried a universal primer site and UMIs from 5'RACE template switching. TCRdb itself ran the 5' RACE reads through MiXCR, one entry per CDR3 protein. The sample yields roughly 300,000 distinct CDR3 sequences, 8% to 9.5% seen once. About this clonotype: The antigen is undetermined.

The TCR comes from a man aged 18 to 29 who received the YFV17D yellow fever vaccine. Sequences were derived from PBMCs, sampled around 45 days after the first yellow fever vaccination. This chain links TRBV6-1 with TRBJ1-1; tentative D call: TRBD1 (5 bases). The CDR3: CASSLPGLTEAFF. CDR3 bases: TGTGCCAGCAGTCTGCCAGGGCTCACTGAAGCTTTCTTT.